What follows is one TCR beta chain and its context. This specimen belongs to a study of blood T cell repertoires in COVID-19. Sequenced by immunoSEQ multiplex PCR; TCRdb stores in-frame clones only, minus some. The data show hundreds of thousands of clones, about 73% seen once. The CDR3 has 16 residues. V lost 3 bases and J lost 7; bases outside the gene matches: 11. Germline V gives CDR1 SGHRS, CDR2 YFSETQ. The chain has TRBV5-1 and TRBJ1-4; 8 bases are shared with TRBD1. The sequenced material came from peripheral blood. The TCR sequence derives from an elderly woman with acute or convalescent COVID-19. The CDR3 here is CASSWGTGVLSEKLFF. Written as DNA, the CDR3 is TGCGCCAGCAGCTGGGGGACAGGTGTGTTGAGTGAAAAACTGTTTTTT.